The 9 T cell receptor beta chains below come from one sample, sequenced in a study of radiation and T cells in renal cell carcinoma (dated by TCRdb to between 2020 and 2021). The sample's time point label, decoded: tumor resected at nephrectomy. Read against the paper, the sample's treatment or condition label means: treatment-naive control, cytoreductive nephrectomy. Library generation was performed with the immunoSEQ multiplex PCR assay. TCRdb stores this immuneACCESS table with in-frame sequences only. Part of the clones is absent; in the studies checked, under half of the shortfall reflects unresolved V genes, and no reason is known for the rest. The sample table lists over 8,000 clones, about two thirds of them with a count of one. The ten largest clones represent approximately 14% of the sample. Sequenced material: tumor tissue, taken from a patient whose treatment was nephrectomy without radiotherapy. These receptors were obtained from a man between 60 and 70 years old with renal cell carcinoma.

The chain combines TRBV29-1 with TRBJ2-1, with D perhaps assigned TRBD1 or TRBD2 (5 bases each). The germline gives CDR1 SQVTM, CDR2 ANQGSEA. Trimming left V 4 bases short and J 5 bases short, with 18 bases between. CDR3 length: 15 residues. CDR3 protein: CSVGGSVLRNNEQFF. The CDR3, as DNA: TGCAGCGTTGGGGGGTCGGTCCTACGGAACAATGAGCAGTTCTTC.

The chain joins TRBV4-2 to TRBJ1-2; D is uncertain. CDR1 and CDR2 (germline): LGHNA, YNFKEQ. This CDR3 is built from 15 residues. Trimming took 4 bases from V and 5 from J, leaving 17 bases between them. The CDR3 DNA is TGTGCCAGCAGCCGAGGCAGAGTCGGCGGTTATGGCTACACCTTC. It translates to CASSRGRVGGYGYTF.

CDR3 residues: CASSPGPTPNEKLFF. For the CDR3, the DNA is TGTGCCAGCAGTCCAGGACCGACCCCGAATGAAAAACTGTTTTTT. The chain has TRBV7-6 and TRBJ1-4, with D unresolved. The germline V and J ends were trimmed by 6 bases and 5 bases, with 16 bases remaining between them. The CDR3 extends over 15 amino acids. Germline V gene data show CDR1 as SGHVS and CDR2 as FNYEAQ.

The chain carries TRBV7-9 and TRBJ2-2, with 10 bases identical to TRBD2. Trimming took 2 bases from V and 6 from J; bases not matched to a gene: 0. Germline V CDR1 and CDR2: SEHNR, FQNEAQ (reference sequence). This CDR3 spans 14 amino acids. CDR3: CASSLLAGAGELFF. The DNA for the CDR3 is TGTGCCAGCAGCTTACTAGCGGGGGCCGGGGAGCTGTTTTTT.

V gene TRBV28 combines with J gene TRBJ2-5; D may be TRBD2 (6 bases). V gave up 2 bases and J gave up 1 base, with 17 bases separating them. Germline V gives CDR1 MDHEN, CDR2 SYDVKM. The CDR3 contains 17 residues. CDR3 region: CASSLPLTSQGQETQYF. CDR3 bases: TGTGCCAGCAGTTTACCCCTTACTAGCCAGGGCCAAGAGACCCAGTACTTC.

This sequence joins TRBV28 and TRBJ1-3; D might be TRBD1 (5 bases). The V end lost 7 bases, the J end lost 0 bases, and 13 bases lay between the germline ends. Germline lookup yields CDR1 MDHEN and CDR2 SYDVKM. This CDR3 is 15 amino acids long. CDR3 protein: CASIPGAGSGNTIYF. The DNA for the CDR3 is TGTGCCAGCATTCCCGGGGCTGGCTCTGGAAACACCATATATTTT.

The V gene is TRBV14, the J gene TRBJ1-2; the D gene is possibly TRBD1 (6 bases). Germline V CDR1 and CDR2: SGHDN, FVKESK. The CDR3 consists of 14 residues. V dropped 4 bases and J dropped 3 bases, with 12 bases sitting between them. In DNA form, the CDR3 reads TGTGCCAGCAGCCTGGGGGGGCTTGACTATGGCTACACCTTC. Its translation is CASSLGGLDYGYTF.

The chain recombines TRBV28 with TRBJ2-7, with D perhaps matching TRBD1 (6 bases). Germline loops: CDR1 MDHEN, CDR2 SYDVKM. This CDR3 is built from 13 residues. The V gene lost 8 bases and the J gene lost 3 bases, with 14 bases spanning the gap. The CDR3 bases are TGTGCCAGCTATGACAGGAGCAACTACGAGCAGTACTTC. This codes for CASYDRSNYEQYF. The complete variable domain, with remaining parts taken from reference TRBV28 and TRBJ2-7, reads DVKVTQSSRYLVKRTGEKVFLECVQDMDHENMFWYRQDPGLGLRLIYFSYDVKMKEKGDIPEGYSVSREKKERFSLILESASTNQTSMYLCASYDRSNYEQYFGPGTRLTVT.

V is TRBV28 and J is TRBJ2-1; 10 bases are a match to TRBD1. After removal of 6 bases from V and 11 bases from J, the junction contained 13 bases not matched to a gene. The CDR3 is made up of 15 amino acids. Germline V gives CDR1 MDHEN, CDR2 SYDVKM. For the CDR3, the DNA is TGTGCCAGCAGAGACCTCGGACAGGGGGACAAAAAGCAGTTCTTC. This sequence encodes CASRDLGQGDKKQFF. The whole variable domain, remainder taken from reference TRBV28 and TRBJ2-1, is DVKVTQSSRYLVKRTGEKVFLECVQDMDHENMFWYRQDPGLGLRLIYFSYDVKMKEKGDIPEGYSVSREKKERFSLILESASTNQTSMYLCASRDLGQGDKKQFFGPGTRLTVL.